What follows describes a single T cell receptor (beta chain). With 1 base removed from V and 4 bases from J, the gap between germline ends came to 7 bases. The germline V gene has CDR1 LNHNV and CDR2 YYDKDF (reference sequence). The CDR3 has 14 amino acids. Some clones are missing from TCRdb's copy, which holds only in-frame ones; the method was immunoSEQ multiplex PCR. The sample lists hundreds of thousands of clones, 75% to 90% occurring once. These data are taken from a study of blood T cell repertoires in COVID-19. This receptor was obtained from a man in his thirties or forties who had recovered from COVID-19. The sequenced sample was PBMCs or T cells enriched from blood (not recorded which). This chain joins TRBV15 and TRBJ2-2, with unresolved D. CDR3 in DNA: TGTGCCACCAGCAGAGTAGTGAGCACCGGGGAGCTGTTTTTT. As protein: CATSRVVSTGELFF.